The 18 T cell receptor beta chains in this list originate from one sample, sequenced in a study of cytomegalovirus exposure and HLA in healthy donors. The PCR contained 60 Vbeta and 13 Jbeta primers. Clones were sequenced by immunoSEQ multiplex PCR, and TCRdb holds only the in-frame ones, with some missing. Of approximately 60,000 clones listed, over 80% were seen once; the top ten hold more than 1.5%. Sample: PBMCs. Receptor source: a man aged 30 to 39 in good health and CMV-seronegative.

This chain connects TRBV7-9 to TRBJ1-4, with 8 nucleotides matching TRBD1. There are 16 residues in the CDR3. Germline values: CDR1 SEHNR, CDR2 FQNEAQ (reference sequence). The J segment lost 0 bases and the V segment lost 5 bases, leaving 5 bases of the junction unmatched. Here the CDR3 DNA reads TGTGCCAGCAGCCAGGACAGGGTTGCAACTAATGAAAAACTGTTTTTT. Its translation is CASSQDRVATNEKLFF. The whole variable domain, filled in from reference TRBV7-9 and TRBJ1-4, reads DTGVSQNPRHKITKRGQNVTFRCDPISEHNRLYWYRQTLGQGPEFLTYFQNEAQLEKSRLLSDRFSAERPKGSFSTLEIQRTEQGDSAMYLCASSQDRVATNEKLFFGSGTQLSVL.

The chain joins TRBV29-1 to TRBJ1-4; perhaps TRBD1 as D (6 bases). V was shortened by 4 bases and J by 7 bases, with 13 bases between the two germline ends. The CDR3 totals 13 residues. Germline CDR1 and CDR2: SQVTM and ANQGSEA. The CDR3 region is CSVVEQGGEKLFF. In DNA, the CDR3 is TGCAGCGTTGTCGAACAGGGCGGTGAAAAACTGTTTTTT.

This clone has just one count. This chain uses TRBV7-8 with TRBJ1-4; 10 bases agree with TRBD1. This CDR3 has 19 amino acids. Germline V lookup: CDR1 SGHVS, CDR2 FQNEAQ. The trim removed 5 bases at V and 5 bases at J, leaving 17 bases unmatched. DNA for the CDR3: TGTGCCAGCAGCACAGACCGGGACAGGGGCGCACCGGAAAATGAAAAACTGTTTTTT. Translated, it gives CASSTDRDRGAPENEKLFF. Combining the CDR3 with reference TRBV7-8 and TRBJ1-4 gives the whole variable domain GAGVSQSPRYKVAKRGQDVALRCDPISGHVSLFWYQQALGQGPEFLTYFQNEAQLDKSGLPSDRFFAERPEGSVSTLKIQRTQQEDSAVYLCASSTDRDRGAPENEKLFFGSGTQLSVL.

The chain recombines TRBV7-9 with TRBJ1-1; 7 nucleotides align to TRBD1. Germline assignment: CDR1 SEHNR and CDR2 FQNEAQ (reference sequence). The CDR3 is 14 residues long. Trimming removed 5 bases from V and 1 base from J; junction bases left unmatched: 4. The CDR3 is CASSGQETNTEAFF. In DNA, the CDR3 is TGTGCCAGCAGCGGACAGGAGACGAACACTGAAGCTTTCTTT.

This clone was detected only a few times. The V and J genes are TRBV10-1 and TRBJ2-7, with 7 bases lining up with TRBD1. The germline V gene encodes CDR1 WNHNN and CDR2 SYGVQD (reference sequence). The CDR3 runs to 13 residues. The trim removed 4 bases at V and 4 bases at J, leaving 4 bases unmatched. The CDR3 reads CASSADRAYEQYF. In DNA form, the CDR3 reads TGCGCCAGCAGTGCCGACAGGGCGTACGAGCAGTACTTC.

DNA of the CDR3: TGTGCCAGCAGCTTAGTAGTACTAGCGGGGTACAATGAGCAGTTCTTC. As protein: CASSLVVLAGYNEQFF. J is TRBJ2-1 and V is TRBV7-3; TRBD2 aligns across 10 bases. The CDR3 runs to 16 residues. Germline V gene lookup returns CDR1 SGHTA and CDR2 FQGTGA. Unmatched junction bases numbered 5, after V lost 2 bases and J lost 4 bases. Drawing the rest from reference TRBV7-3 and TRBJ2-1, the complete variable domain is GAGVSQTPSNKVTEKGKYVELRCDPISGHTALYWYRQSLGQGPEFLIYFQGTGAADDSGLPNDRFFAVRPEGSVSTLKIQRTERGDSAVYLCASSLVVLAGYNEQFFGPGTRLTVL.

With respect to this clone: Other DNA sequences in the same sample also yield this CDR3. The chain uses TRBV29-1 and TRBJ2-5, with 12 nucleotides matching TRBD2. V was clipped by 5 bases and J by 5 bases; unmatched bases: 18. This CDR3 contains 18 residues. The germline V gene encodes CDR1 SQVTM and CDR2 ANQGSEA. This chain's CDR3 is CSVKRLLAGGTAVETQYF. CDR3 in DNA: TGCAGCGTTAAGAGACTGCTAGCGGGGGGGACCGCCGTGGAGACCCAGTACTTC.

CDR3 DNA sequence: TGTGCCAGCAGTGCAGGACAGGGGTCTGGCTACACCTTC. This translates into CASSAGQGSGYTF. The chain is built from TRBV25-1 and TRBJ1-2; 9 nucleotides align to TRBD1. Germline CDR1 reads MGHDK; CDR2 reads SYGVNS. This CDR3 spans 13 amino acids. J gave up 7 bases and V 4 bases, and 4 bases lay outside the gene matches.

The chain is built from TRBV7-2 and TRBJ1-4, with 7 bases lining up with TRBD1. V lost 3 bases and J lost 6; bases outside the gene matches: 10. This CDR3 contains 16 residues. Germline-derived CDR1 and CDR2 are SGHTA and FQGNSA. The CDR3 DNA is TGTGCCAGCAGCTTGACCGGGGACAGATTTTATGAAAAACTGTTTTTT. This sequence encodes CASSLTGDRFYEKLFF.

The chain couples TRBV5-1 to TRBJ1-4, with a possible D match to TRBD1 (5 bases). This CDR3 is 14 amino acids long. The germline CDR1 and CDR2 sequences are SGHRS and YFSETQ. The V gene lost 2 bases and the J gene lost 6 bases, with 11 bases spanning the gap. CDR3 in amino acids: CASSLGGGDEKLFF. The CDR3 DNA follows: TGCGCCAGCAGCTTAGGCGGGGGTGATGAAAAACTGTTTTTT.

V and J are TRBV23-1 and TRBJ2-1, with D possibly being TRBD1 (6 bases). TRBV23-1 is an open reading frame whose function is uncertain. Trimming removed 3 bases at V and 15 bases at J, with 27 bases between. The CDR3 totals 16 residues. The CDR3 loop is CASSHLGGLFGTYLFF. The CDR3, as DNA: TGCGCCAGCAGTCATTTAGGTGGCCTTTTTGGGACATATTTGTTCTTC.

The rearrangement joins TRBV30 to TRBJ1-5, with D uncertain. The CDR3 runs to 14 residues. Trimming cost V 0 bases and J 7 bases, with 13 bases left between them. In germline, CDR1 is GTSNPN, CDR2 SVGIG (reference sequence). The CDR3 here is CAWSVRGLEQPQHF. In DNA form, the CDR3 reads TGTGCCTGGAGTGTACGGGGTCTTGAGCAGCCCCAGCATTTT.

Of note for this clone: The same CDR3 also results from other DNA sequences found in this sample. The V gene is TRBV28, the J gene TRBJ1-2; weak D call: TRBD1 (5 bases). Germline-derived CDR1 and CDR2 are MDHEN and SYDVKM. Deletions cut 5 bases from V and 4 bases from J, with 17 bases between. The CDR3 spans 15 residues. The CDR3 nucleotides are TGTGCCAGCAGTCTGCAGGGTTTCGGTTCCTATGGCTACACCTTC. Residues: CASSLQGFGSYGYTF.

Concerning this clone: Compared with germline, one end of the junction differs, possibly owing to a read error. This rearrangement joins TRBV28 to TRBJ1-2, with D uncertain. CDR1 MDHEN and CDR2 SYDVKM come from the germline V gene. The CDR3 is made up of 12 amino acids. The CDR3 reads CASSPREYGHTF. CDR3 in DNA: TGTGCCAGCAGCCCTCGGGAATATGGCCACACCTTC.

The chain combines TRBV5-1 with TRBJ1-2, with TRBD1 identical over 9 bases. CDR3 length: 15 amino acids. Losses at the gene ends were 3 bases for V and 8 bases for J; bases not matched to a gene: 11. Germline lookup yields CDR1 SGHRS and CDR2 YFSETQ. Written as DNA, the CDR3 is TGCGCCAGCAGCTCACAGGGGGCCAAAGGTGACGGCTACACCTTC. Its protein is CASSSQGAKGDGYTF.

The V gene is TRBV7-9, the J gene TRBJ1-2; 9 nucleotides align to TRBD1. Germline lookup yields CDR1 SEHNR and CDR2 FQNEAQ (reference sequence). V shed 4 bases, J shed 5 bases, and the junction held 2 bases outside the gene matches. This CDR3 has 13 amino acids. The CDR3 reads CASSSGQGYGYTF. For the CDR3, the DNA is TGTGCCAGCAGCTCGGGACAGGGATATGGCTACACCTTC. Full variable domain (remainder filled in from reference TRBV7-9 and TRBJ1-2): DTGVSQNPRHKITKRGQNVTFRCDPISEHNRLYWYRQTLGQGPEFLTYFQNEAQLEKSRLLSDRFSAERPKGSFSTLEIQRTEQGDSAMYLCASSSGQGYGYTFGSGTRLTVV.

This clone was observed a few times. The CDR3 loop reads CASSIPGQGTTEAFF. DNA of the CDR3: TGTGCCAGCAGCATTCCGGGACAGGGGACCACTGAAGCTTTCTTT. The chain links TRBV5-6 to TRBJ1-1; 10 positions match TRBD1. CDR3 size: 15 residues. Germline V gene data show CDR1 as SGHDT and CDR2 as YYEEEE. V was clipped by 4 bases and J by 4 bases; unmatched bases: 7.

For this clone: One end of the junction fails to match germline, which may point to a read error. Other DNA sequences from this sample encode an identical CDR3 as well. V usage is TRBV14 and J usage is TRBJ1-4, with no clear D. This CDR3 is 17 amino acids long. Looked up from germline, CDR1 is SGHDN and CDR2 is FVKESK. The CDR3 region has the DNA TGTGCTAGCAGCCAAGACAAGAGCGGCAGCCTTAATGAAAAACTGTTTTTT. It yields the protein CASSQDKSGSLNEKLFF.